The text below deals with one TCR beta chain. The antigen is not known. This sample is drawn from a study of vaccination effects on CD4 cells after COVID-19. Looking at the study overall: The median interval between the second dose and post-vaccine sampling was 72 days. Whole-study findings and limits: Late post-vaccination, clones induced by infection and those induced by vaccine underwent marked clonal contraction.

This CDR3 spans 15 amino acids. CDR1 is SGHDN and CDR2 is FVKESK in the germline V gene. The V end was cut by 3 bases, the J end by 2 bases, with 11 bases between. Data came from immunoSEQ multiplex PCR; TCRdb stores just in-frame clones and leaves some out. The sample consists of tens of thousands of clones, around four fifths of them appearing once. Expansion of antigen-specific CD4+ T cells with viral peptide pools was carried out by the ViraFEST assay before sequencing. Having been cultured for around ten days, the cells underwent CD4+ T cell isolation. Participants got two doses of BNT162b2 or mRNA-1273 vaccine. Half-medium replacement with IL-2 medium occurred on days 3 and 7.

Source: CD4+ T cells from PBMCs cultured with HCoV-OC43 spike peptides, taken after COVID-19 vaccination. Subset of the sample: HCoV-OC43 spike overlapping peptide pool stimulation. The receptor was derived from a human donor who received a COVID-19 vaccine. The J gene is TRBJ2-4, the V gene TRBV14; D possibly corresponds to TRBD1 (5 bases). The chain's CDR3 is CASSHPTVTKNIQYF. CDR3 DNA sequence: TGTGCCAGCAGCCACCCGACAGTCACCAAAAACATTCAGTACTTC. Full variable domain (rest looked up from reference TRBV14 and TRBJ2-4): EAGVTQFPSHSVIEKGQTVTLRCDPISGHDNLYWYRRVMGKEIKFLLHFVKESKQDESGMPNNRFLAERTGGTYSTLKVQPAELEDSGVYFCASSHPTVTKNIQYFGAGTRLSVL.